The TCR beta chain described here comes from a study of siplizumab effects on memory and regulatory T cells. The study, taken as a whole, reports: Unstimulated naive T cells seemed to show more diversity than memory cells did, and they also seemed to be among the major contributors to the alloresponse.

Assay used: immunoSEQ multiplex PCR; TCRdb lists only in-frame clones, some missing. The sample holds 40,000 to 45,000 clones, 89% seen once. Between the trimmed V and J ends, which lost 4 bases and 6 bases, there was a span of 15 bases. Germline CDR1 is MNHNS and CDR2 is SASEGT. The CDR3 totals 14 residues. About this clone itself: Its target is not known.

The chain couples TRBV6-1 to TRBJ1-1; D gene uncertain. Sequenced material: naive CD4+ T cells sorted from blood. The sequence was obtained from a human donor in good health. CDR3 sequence: CASSGVLGIAEAFF. The CDR3 DNA reads as TGTGCCAGCAGTGGGGTTTTGGGAATTGCTGAAGCTTTCTTT.